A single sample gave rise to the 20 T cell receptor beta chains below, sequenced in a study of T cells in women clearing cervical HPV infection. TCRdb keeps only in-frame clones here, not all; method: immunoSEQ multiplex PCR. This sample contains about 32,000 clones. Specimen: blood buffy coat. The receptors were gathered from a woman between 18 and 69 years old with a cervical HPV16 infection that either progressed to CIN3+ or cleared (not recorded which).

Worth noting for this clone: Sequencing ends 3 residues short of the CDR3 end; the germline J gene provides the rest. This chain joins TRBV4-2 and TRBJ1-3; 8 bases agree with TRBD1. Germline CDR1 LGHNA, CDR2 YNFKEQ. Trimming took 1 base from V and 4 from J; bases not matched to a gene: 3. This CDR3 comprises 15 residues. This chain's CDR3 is CASSQAPGGGNTIYF. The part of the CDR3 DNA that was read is TGTGCCAGCAGCCAAGCACCAGGGGGCGGAAACACC.

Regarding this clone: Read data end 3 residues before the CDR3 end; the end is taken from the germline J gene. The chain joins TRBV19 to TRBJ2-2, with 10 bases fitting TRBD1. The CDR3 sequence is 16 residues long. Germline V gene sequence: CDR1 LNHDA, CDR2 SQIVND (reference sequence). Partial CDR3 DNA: TGTGCCAGTAGTATCCCGCCGGGACAGGGGACTGAAAAG. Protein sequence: CASSIPPGQGTEK. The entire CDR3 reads CASSIPPGQGTEKLFF.

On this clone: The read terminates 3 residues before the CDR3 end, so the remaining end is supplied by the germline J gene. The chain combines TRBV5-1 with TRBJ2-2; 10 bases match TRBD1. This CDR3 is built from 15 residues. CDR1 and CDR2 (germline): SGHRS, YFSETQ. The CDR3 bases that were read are TGCGCCAGCAGCTTGGGGGACAGGGGTTTGGCACCG. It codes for CASSLGDRGLAP. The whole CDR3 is CASSLGDRGLAPLFF.

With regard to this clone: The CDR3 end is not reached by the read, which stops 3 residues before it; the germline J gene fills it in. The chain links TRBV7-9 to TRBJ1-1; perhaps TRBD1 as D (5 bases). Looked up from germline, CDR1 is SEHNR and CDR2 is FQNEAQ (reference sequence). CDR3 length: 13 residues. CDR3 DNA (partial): TGTGCCAGCAGCCCCACGACAGTCTTGGAG. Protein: CASSPTTVLE. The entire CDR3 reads CASSPTTVLEAFF.

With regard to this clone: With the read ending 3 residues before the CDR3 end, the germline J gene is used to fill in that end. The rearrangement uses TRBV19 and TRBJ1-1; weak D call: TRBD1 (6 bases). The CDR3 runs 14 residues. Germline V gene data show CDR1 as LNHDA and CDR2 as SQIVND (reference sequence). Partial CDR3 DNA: TGTGCCAGTAGTATAGGCGGGGGGGCAGAGACA. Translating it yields CASSIGGGAET. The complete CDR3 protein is CASSIGGGAETAFF.

The CDR3 DNA, read in part, is TGTGCCAGCAGCCATAACTATGGC. Residues: CASSHNYG. The entire CDR3 sequence reads CASSHNYGYTF. The rearrangement uses TRBV5-4 and TRBJ1-2; D is unresolved. Read coverage stops 3 residues before the CDR3 terminus; the germline J gene supplies the remainder. The CDR3 has 11 amino acids. The V and J ends lost 4 bases and 1 base respectively, with 2 bases between them. Germline V gene lookup returns CDR1 SGHNT and CDR2 YYREEE (reference sequence). The full variable domain, rest sourced from reference TRBV5-4 and TRBJ1-2, is ETGVTQSPTHLIKTRGQQVTLRCSSQSGHNTVSWYQQALGQGPQFIFQYYREEENGRGNFPPRFSGLQFPNYSSELNVNALELDDSALYLCASSHNYGYTFGSGTRLTVV.

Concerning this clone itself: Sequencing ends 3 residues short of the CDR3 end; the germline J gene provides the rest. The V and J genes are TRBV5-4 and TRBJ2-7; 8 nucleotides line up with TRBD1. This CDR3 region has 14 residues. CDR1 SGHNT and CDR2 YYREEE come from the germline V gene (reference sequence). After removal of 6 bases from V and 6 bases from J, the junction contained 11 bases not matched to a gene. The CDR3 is CASTPSGQAIEQYF. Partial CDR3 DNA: TGTGCCAGCACCCCTTCGGGACAGGCCATCGAG.

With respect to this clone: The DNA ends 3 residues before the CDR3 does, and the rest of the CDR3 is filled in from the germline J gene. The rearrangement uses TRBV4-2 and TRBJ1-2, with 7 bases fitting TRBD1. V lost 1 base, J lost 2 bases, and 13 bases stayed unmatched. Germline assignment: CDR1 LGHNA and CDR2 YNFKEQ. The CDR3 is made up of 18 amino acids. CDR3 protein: CASSQATTGVTRNYGYTF. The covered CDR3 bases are TGTGCCAGCAGCCAAGCCACCACAGGGGTCACCAGAAACTATGGC.

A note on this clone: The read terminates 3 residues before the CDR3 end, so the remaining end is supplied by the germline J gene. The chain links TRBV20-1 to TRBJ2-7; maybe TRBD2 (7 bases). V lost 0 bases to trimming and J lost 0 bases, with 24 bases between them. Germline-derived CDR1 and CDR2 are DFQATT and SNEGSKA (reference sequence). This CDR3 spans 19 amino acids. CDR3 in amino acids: CSARDFHARGQLASYEQYF. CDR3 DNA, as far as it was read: TGCAGTGCTAGAGACTTCCACGCGCGGGGGCAACTAGCCTCCTACGAG.

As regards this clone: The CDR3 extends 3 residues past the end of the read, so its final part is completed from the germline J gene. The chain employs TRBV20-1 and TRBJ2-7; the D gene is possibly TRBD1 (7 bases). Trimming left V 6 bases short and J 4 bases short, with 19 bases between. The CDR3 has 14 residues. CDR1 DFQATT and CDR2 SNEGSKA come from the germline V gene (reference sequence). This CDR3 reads CSAEGAQRNYEQYF. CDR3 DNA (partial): TGCAGTGCGGAGGGGGCGCAGAGGAATTACGAG.

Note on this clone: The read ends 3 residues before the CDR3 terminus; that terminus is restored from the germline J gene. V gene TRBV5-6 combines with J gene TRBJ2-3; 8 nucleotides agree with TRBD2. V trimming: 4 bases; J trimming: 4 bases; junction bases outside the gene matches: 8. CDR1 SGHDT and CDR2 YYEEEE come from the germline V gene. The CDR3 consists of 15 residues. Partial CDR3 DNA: TGTGCCAGCAGCAGTCCGGGACTAGAATCAGATACG. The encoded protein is CASSSPGLESDT. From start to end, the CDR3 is CASSSPGLESDTQYF.

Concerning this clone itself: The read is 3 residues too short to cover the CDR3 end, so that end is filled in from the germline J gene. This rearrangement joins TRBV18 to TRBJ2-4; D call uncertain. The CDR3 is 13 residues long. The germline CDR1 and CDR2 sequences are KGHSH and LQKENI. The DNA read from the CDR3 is TGTGCCAGCTCACCCATGGATAACTATGGT. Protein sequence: CASSPMDNYG. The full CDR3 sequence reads CASSPMDNYGQYF.

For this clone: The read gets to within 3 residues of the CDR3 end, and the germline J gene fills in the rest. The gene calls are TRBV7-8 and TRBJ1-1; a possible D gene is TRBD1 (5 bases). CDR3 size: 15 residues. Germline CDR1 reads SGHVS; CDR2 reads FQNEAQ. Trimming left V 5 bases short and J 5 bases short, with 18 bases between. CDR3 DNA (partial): TGTGCCAGCAGCCCCCTTTGGGGGGTCGAGACTGAA. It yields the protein CASSPLWGVETE. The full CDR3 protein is CASSPLWGVETEAFF.

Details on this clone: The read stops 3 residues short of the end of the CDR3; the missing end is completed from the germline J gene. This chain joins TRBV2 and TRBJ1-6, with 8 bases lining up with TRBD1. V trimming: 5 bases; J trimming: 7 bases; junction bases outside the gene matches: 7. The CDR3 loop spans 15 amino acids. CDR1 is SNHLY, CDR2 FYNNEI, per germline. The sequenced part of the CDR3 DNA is TGTGCCAGCAGTTCCAGGGGGCAGAGGAATTCACCC. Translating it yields CASSSRGQRNSP. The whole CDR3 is CASSSRGQRNSPLHF.

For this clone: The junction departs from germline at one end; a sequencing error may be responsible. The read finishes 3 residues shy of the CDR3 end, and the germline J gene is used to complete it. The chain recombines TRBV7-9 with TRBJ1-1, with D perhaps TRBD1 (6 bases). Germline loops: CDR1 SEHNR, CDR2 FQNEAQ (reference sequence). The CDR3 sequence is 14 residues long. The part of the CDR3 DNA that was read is TGTGCCAGCAGCTTAGACGGGACAAACACTGAC. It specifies CASSLDGTNTD. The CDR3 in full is CASSLDGTNTDAFF.

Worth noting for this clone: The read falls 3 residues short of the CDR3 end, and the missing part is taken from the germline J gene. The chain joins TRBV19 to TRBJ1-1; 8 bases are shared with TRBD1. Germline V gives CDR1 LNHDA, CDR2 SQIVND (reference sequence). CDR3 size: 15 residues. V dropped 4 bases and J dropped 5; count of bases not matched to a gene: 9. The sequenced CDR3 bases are TGTGCCAGTAGTACCACCGGGACAGGAGCAACTGAA. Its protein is CASSTTGTGATE. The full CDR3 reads CASSTTGTGATEAFF.

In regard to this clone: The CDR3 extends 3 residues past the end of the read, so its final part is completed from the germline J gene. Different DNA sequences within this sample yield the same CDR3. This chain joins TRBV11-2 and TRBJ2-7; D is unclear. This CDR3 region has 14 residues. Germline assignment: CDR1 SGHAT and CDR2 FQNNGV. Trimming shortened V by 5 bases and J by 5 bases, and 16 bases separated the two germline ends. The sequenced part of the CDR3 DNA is TGTGCCAGCAGCCGCAGACAATCCCTGGACGAG. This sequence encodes CASSRRQSLDE. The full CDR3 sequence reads CASSRRQSLDEQYF.

The part of the CDR3 DNA that was read is TGTGCCAGCTGCCGGGCCAGGGGTATGTCGGACATT. Protein: CASCRARGMSDI. The whole CDR3 region reads CASCRARGMSDIQYF. V usage is TRBV2 and J usage is TRBJ2-4, with a weak D call TRBD1 (6 bases). The read ends 3 residues before the CDR3 terminus; that terminus is restored from the germline J gene. The V gene's germline CDR1 is SNHLY and CDR2 FYNNEI. Trimming stripped 8 bases from V and 8 bases from J, with 22 bases between. This CDR3 region has 15 residues.

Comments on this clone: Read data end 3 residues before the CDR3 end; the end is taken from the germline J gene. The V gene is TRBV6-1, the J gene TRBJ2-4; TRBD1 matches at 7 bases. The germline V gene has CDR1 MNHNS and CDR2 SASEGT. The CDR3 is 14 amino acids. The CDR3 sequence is CASSVRQGLYGQYF. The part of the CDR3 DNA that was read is TGTGCCAGCAGTGTCCGACAGGGTCTCTATGGT.

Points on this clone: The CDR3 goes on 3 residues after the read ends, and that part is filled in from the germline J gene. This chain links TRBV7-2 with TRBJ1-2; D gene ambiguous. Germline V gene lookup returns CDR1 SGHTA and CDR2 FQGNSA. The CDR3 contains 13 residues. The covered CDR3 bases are TGTGCCAGCAGCTTTCAACGGGTAGATACC. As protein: CASSFQRVDT. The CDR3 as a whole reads CASSFQRVDTYTF.